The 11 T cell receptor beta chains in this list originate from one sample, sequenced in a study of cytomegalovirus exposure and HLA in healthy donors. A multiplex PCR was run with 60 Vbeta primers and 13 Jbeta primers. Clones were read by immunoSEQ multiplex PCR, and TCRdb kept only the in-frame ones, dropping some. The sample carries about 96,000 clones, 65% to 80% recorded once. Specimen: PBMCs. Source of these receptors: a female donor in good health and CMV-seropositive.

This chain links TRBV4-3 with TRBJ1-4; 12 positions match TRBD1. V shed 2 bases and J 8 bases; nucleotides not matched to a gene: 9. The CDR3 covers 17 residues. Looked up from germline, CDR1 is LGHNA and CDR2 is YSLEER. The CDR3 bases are TGCGCCAGCAGCCAAAATGGGGCGGGACAGGGGGCGGAAAAACTGTTTTTT. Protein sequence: CASSQNGAGQGAEKLFF.

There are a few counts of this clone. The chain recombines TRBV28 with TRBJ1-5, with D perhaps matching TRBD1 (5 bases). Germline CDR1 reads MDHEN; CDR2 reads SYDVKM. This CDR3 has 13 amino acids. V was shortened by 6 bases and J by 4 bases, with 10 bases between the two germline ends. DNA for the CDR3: TGTGCCAGCAGCCGAGCAGGGAATCAGCCCCAGCATTTT. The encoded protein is CASSRAGNQPQHF.

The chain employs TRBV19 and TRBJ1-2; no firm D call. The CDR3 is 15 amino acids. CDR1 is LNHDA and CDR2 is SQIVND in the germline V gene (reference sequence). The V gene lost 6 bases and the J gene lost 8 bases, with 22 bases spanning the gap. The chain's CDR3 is CASSPAAGPTGGYTF. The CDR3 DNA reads TGTGCCAGTAGCCCCGCCGCGGGTCCGACGGGAGGCTACACCTTC.

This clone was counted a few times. The CDR3 nucleotides read TGTGCCAGCAGTTACACTGGGAGTCAGCCCCAGCATTTT. Translating it yields CASSYTGSQPQHF. The rearrangement joins TRBV6-5 to TRBJ1-5; D is uncertain. Trimming removed 2 bases at V and 6 bases at J, with 8 bases between. CDR1 MNHEY and CDR2 SVGAGI come from the germline V gene. The CDR3 sequence is 13 residues long.

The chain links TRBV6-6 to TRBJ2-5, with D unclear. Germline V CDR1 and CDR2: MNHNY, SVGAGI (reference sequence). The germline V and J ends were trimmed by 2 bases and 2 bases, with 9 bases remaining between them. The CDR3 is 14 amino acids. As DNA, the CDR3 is TGTGCCAGCAGTTACGTGAACAGACAAGAGACCCAGTACTTC. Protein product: CASSYVNRQETQYF.

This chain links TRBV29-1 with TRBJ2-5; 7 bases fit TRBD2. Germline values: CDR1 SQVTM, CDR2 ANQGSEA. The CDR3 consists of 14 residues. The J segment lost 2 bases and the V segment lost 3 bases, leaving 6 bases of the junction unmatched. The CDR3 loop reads CSVEGSGLQETQYF. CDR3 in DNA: TGCAGCGTTGAGGGTAGCGGGCTACAAGAGACCCAGTACTTC. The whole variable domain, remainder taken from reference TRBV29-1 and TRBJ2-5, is SAVISQKPSRDICQRGTSLTIQCQVDSQVTMMFWYRQQPGQSLTLIATANQGSEATYESGFVIDKFPISRPNLTFSTLTVSNMSPEDSSIYLCSVEGSGLQETQYFGPGTRLLVL.

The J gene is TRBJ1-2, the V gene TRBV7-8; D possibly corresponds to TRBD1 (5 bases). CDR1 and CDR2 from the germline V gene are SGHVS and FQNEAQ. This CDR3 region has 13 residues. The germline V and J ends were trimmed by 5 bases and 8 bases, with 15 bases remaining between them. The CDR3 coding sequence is TGTGCCAGCAGCCCTAGCGGGGCGGGCGGCTACACCTTC. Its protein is CASSPSGAGGYTF.

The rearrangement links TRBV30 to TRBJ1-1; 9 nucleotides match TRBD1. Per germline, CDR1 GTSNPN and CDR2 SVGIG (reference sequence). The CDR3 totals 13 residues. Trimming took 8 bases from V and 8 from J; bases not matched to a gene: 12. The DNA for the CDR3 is TGTGCCAGCTACACAGGGGGCGCAGCCGAAGCTTTCTTT. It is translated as CASYTGGAAEAFF.

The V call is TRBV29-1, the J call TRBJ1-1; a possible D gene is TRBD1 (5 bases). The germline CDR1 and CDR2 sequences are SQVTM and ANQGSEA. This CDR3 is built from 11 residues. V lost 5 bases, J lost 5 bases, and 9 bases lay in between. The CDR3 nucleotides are TGCAGCGTTTCCCGGGGGACTGAAGCTTTCTTT. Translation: CSVSRGTEAFF.

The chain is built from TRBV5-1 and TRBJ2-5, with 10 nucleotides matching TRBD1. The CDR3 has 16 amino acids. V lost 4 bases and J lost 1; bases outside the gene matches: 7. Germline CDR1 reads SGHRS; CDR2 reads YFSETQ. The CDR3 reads CASSVRDRGLQETQYF. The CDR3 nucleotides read TGCGCCAGCAGCGTCCGGGACAGGGGACTCCAAGAGACCCAGTACTTC.

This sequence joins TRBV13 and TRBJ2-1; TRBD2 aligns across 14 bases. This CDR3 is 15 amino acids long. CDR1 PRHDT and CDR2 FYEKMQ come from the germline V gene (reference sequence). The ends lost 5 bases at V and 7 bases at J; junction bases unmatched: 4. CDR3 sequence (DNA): TGTGCCAGCAGCCTGGGACTAGCGGGAGATAATGAGCAGTTCTTC. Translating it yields CASSLGLAGDNEQFF.